The subject of this entry is one T cell receptor beta chain. This clonotype was found a few times. Its antigen is not yet known. There are no base qualities to consult, and no much larger clone falls within one base. CDR1 KGHDR and CDR2 SFDVKD were looked up in the germline V gene. Relative to germline, V is 7 bases shorter and J is 2 bases shorter, with 7 bases between their ends. From cysteine to phenylalanine, the CDR3 is 12 amino acids long. Only the CDR3 DNA is retained, 36 bases long and in frame from the first base. This specimen comes from a study (dated by TCRdb to between 2015 and 2016). Libraries were prepared through RT-PCR. Instrument on record: Illumina MiSeq. TCRdb's own reprocessing of the public reads used fastp at Q25 and MiXCR and kept productive beta chains. Each CDR3 protein appears once, grouped with its most common genes and DNA. The sample table contains about 700,000 distinct CDR3 sequences; only one count was recorded for 13% to 15% of them. The ten largest clones add up to around 3.3% of the sample.

The specimen was memory CD4+ T cells from blood. Recombination connected TRBV24-1 to TRBJ1-1, with the D gene not confidently named. This receptor was identified in a female donor in good health, serving as a healthy control. The base sequence is TGTGCCACCAGGGACCCTAACACTGAAGCTTTCTTT. Translated, this is CATRDPNTEAFF.